Here is one T cell receptor (beta chain) with its context. These data belong to a study of blood T cell repertoires in COVID-19. Study-wide background: The cDNA or gDNA used as material had been derived from T cells, B-cell-depleted T cells, or PBMCs.

Enrolled through a virtual design, the participants were between roughly 18 and 90 years of age and came from about two dozen US areas. Method: immunoSEQ multiplex PCR; TCRdb's copy keeps in-frame clones and lacks some. The sample includes about 400,000 clones, roughly 88% of them seen just once. The CDR3 has 15 residues. The germline gives CDR1 SGHRS, CDR2 YFSETQ. V trimming: 4 bases; J trimming: 4 bases; junction bases outside the gene matches: 4. The receptor's source is a woman in her thirties or forties with acute COVID-19. The rearrangement links TRBV5-1 to TRBJ1-4; 10 bases map to TRBD1. The sequenced material came from PBMCs or T cells enriched from blood (not recorded which). CDR3 sequence (DNA): TGCGCCAGCAGCCCGGGACAGGGGTTTAATGAAAAACTGTTTTTT. Residues: CASSPGQGFNEKLFF. The whole variable domain, filled in from reference TRBV5-1 and TRBJ1-4, reads KAGVTQTPRYLIKTRGQQVTLSCSPISGHRSVSWYQQTPGQGLQFLFEYFSETQRNKGNFPGRFSGRQFSNSRSEMNVSTLELGDSALYLCASSPGQGFNEKLFFGSGTQLSVL.